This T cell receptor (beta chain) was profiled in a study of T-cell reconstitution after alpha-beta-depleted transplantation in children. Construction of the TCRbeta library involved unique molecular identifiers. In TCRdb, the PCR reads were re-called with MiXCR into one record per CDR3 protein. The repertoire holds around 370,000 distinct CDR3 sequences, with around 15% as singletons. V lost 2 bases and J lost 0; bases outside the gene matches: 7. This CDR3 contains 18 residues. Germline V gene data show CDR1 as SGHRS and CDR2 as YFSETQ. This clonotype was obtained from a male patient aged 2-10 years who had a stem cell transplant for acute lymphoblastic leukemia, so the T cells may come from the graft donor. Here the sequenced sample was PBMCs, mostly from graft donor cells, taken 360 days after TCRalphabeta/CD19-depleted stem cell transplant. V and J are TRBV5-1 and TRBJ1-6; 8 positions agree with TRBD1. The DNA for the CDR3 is TGCGCCAGCAGCTTCAACGACAGGGGAAGCTCCTATAATTCACCCCTCCACTTT. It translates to CASSFNDRGSSYNSPLHF.